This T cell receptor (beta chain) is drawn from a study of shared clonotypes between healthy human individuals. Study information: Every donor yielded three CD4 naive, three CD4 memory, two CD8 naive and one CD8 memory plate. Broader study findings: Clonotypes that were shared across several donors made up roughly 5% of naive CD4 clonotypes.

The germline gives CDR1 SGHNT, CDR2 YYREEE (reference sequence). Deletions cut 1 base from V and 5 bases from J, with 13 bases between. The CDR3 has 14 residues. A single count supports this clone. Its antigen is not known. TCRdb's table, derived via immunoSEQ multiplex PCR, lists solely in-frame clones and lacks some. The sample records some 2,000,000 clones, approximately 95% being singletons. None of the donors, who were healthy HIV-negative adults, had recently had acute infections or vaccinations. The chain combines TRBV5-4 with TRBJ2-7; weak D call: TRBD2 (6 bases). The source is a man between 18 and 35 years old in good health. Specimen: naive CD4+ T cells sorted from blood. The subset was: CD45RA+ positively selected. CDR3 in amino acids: CASSLLGAGNEQYF. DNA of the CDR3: TGTGCCAGCAGCTTGTTAGGGGCGGGGAACGAGCAGTACTTC.